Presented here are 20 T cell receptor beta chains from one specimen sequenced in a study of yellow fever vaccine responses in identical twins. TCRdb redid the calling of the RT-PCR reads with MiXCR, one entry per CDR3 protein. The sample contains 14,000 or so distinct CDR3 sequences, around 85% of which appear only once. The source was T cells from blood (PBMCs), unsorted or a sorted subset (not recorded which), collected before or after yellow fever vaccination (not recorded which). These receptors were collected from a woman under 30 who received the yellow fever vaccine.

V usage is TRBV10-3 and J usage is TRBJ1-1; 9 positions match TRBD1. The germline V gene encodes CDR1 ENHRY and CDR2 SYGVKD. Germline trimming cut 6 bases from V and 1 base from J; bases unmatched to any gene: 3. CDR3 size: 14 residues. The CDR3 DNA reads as TGTGCCATCAGAGTGGGACAGGGGAACACTGAAGCTTTCTTT. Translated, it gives CAIRVGQGNTEAFF.

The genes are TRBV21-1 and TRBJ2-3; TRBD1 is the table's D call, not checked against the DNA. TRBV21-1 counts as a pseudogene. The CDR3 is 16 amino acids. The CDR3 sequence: CASGNPGQGNPNTQYF. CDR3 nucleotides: TGTGCCAGCGGGAACCCGGGACAGGGAAACCCTAATACGCAGTATTTT.

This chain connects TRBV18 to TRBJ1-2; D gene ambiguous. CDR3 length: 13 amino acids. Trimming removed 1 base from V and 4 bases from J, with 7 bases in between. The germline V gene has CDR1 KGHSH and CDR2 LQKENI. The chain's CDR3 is CASSPQGGYGYTF. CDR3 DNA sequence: TGTGCCAGCTCACCACAGGGAGGCTATGGCTACACCTTC.

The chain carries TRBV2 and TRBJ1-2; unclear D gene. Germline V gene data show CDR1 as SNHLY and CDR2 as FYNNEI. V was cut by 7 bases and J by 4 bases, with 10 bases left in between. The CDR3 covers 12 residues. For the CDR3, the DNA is TGTGCCAGCACTTCGCCAGGCTATGGCTACACCTTC. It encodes CASTSPGYGYTF.

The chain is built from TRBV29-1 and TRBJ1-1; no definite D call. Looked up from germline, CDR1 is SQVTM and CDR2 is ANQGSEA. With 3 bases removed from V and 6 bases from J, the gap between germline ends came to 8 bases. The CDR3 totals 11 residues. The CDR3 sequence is CSVDRWPEAFF. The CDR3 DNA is TGCAGCGTTGATCGTTGGCCTGAAGCTTTCTTT.

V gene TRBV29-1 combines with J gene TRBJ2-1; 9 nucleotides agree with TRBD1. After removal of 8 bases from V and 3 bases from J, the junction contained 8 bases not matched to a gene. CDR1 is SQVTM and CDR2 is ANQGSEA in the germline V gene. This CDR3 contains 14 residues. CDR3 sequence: CSTLPGQGYNEQFF. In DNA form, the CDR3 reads TGCAGCACCTTACCGGGACAGGGCTACAATGAGCAGTTCTTC.

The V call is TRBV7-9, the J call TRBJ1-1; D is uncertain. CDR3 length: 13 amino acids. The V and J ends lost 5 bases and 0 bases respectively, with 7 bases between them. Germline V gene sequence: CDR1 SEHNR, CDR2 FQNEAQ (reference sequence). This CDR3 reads CASSPTVNTEAFF. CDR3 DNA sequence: TGTGCCAGCAGCCCAACAGTGAACACTGAAGCTTTCTTT. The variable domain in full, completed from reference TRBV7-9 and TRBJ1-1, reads DTGVSQNPRHKITKRGQNVTFRCDPISEHNRLYWYRQTLGQGPEFLTYFQNEAQLEKSRLLSDRFSAERPKGSFSTLEIQRTEQGDSAMYLCASSPTVNTEAFFGQGTRLTVV.

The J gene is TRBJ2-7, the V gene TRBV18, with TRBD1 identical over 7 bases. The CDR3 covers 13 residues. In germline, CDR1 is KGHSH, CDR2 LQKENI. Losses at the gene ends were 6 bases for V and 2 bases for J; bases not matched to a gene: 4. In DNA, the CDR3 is TGTGCCAGCTCCCTGGGACAGACCTACGAGCAGTACGTC. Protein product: CASSLGQTYEQYV.

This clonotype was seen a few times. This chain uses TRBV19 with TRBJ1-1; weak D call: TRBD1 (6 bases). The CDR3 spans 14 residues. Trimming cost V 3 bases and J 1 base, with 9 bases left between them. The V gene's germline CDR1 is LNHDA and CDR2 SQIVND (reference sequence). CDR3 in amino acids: CASSIWGANTEAFF. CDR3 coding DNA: TGTGCCAGTAGTATTTGGGGGGCGAACACTGAAGCTTTCTTT.

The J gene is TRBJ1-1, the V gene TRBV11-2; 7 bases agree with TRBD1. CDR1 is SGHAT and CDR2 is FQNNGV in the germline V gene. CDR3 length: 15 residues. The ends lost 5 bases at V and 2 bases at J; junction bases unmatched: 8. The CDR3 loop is CASSARRQGNTEAFF. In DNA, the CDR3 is TGTGCCAGCAGCGCCCGTCGACAGGGTAACACTGAAGCTTTCTTT.

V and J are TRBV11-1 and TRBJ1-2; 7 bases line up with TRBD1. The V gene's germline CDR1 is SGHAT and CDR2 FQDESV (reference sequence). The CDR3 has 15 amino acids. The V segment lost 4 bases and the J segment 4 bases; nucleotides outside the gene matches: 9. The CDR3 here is CASSSRTGSIYGYTF. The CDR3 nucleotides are TGTGCCAGCAGCTCAAGGACAGGCAGCATCTATGGCTACACCTTC.

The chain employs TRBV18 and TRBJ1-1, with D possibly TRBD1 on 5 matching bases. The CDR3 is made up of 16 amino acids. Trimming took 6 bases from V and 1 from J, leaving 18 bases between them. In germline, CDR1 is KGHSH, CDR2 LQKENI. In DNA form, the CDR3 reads TGTGCCAGCTCCCCGGGGGTTCCCGGGCAGAACACTGAAGCTTTCTTT. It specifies CASSPGVPGQNTEAFF. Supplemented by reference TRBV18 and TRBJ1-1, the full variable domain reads NAGVMQNPRHLVRRRGQEARLRCSPMKGHSHVYWYRQLPEEGLKFMVYLQKENIIDESGMPKERFSAEFPKEGPSILRIQQVVRGDSAAYFCASSPGVPGQNTEAFFGQGTRLTVV.

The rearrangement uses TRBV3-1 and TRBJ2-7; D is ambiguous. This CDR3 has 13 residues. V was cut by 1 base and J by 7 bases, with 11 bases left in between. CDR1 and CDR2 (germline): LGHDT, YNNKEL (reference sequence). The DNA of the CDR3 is TGTGCCAGCAGCCAAGTTGTAGGTCGGGAGCAGTACTTC. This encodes CASSQVVGREQYF.

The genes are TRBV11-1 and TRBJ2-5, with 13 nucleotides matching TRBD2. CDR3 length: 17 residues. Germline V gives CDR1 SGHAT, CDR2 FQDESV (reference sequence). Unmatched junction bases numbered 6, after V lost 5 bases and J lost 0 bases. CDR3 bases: TGTGCCAGCAGCAAGGGGACTAGCGGGGTGTACCAAGAGACCCAGTACTTC. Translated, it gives CASSKGTSGVYQETQYF.

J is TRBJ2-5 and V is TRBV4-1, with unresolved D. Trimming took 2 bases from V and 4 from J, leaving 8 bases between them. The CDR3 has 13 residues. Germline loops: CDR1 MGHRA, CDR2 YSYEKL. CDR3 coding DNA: TGCGCCAGCAGCCAATCGTGGTTAGAGACCCAGTACTTC. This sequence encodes CASSQSWLETQYF.

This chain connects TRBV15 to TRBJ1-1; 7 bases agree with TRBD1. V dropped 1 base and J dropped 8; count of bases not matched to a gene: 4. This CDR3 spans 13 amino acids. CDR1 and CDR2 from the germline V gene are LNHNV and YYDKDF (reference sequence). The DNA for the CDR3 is TGTGCCACCAGCAGAGCCAGACAGGGAGAAGCTTTCTTT. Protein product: CATSRARQGEAFF.

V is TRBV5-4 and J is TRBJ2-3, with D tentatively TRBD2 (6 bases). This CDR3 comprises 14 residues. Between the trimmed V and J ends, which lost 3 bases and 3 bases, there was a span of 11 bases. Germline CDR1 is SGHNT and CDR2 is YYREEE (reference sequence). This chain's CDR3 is CASSWLGGTDTQYF. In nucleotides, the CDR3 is TGTGCCAGCAGCTGGTTGGGGGGTACAGATACGCAGTATTTT.

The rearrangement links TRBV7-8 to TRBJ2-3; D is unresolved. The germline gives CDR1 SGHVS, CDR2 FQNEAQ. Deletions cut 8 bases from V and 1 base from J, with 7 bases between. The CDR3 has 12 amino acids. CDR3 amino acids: CASSSGTDTQYF. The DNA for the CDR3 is TGTGCCAGCTCCTCTGGCACAGATACGCAGTATTTT.

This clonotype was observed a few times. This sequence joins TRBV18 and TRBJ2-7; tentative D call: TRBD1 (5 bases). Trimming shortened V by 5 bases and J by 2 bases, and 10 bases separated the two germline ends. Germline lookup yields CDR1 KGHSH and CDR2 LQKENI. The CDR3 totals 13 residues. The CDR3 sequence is CASSTGGAYEQYV. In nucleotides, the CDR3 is TGTGCCAGCTCAACAGGTGGGGCCTACGAGCAGTACGTC.

The DNA of the CDR3 is TGTGCCAGCAGCGTAGGAGAGGATACGCAGTATTTT. Amino acid sequence: CASSVGEDTQYF. The gene calls are TRBV9 and TRBJ2-3; no reliable D call. Germline V gene sequence: CDR1 SGDLS, CDR2 YYNGEE. The CDR3 totals 12 residues. V dropped 0 bases and J dropped 6 bases, with 5 bases sitting between them. The full variable domain, with the rest looked up from reference TRBV9 and TRBJ2-3, is DSGVTQTPKHLITATGQRVTLRCSPRSGDLSVYWYQQSLDQGLQFLIQYYNGEERAKGNILERFSAQQFPDLHSELNLSSLELGDSALYFCASSVGEDTQYFGPGTRLTVL.